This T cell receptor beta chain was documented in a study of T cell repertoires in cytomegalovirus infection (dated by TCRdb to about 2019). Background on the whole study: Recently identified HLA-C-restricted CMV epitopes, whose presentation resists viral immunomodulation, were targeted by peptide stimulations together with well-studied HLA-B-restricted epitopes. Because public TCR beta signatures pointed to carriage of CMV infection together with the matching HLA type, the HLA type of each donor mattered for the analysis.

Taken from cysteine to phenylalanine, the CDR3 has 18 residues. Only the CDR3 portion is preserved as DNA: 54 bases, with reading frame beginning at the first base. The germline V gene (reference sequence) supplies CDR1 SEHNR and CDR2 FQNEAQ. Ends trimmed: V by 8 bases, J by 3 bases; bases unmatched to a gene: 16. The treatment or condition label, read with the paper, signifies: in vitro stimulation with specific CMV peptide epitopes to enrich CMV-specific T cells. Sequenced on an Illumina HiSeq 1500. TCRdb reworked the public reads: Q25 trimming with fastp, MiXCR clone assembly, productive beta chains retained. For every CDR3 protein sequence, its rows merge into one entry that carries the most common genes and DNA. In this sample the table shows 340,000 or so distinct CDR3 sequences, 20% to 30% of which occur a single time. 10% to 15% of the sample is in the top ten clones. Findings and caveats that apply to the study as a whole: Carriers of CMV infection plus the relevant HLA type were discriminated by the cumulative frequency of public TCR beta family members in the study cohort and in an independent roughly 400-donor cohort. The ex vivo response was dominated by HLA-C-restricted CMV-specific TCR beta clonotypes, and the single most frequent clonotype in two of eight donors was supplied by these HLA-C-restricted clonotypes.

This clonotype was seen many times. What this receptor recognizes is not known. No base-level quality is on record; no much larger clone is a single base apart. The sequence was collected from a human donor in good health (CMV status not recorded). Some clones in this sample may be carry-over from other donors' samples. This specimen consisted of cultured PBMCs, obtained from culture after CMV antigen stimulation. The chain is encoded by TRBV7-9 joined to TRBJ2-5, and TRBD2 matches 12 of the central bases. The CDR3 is CASRPVGTSGSVKETQYF. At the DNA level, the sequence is TGTGCCAGCCGACCCGTTGGGACTAGCGGGTCGGTCAAAGAGACCCAGTACTTC. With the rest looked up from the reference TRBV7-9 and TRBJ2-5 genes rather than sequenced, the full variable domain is DTGVSQNPRHKITKRGQNVTFRCDPISEHNRLYWYRQTLGQGPEFLTYFQNEAQLEKSRLLSDRFSAERPKGSFSTLEIQRTEQGDSAMYLCASRPVGTSGSVKETQYFGPGTRLLVL.